Listed here are 21 T cell receptor beta chains from one sample, sequenced in a study of cytomegalovirus exposure and HLA in healthy donors. Method: immunoSEQ multiplex PCR; TCRdb's copy keeps in-frame clones and lacks some. The sample holds some 330,000 clones, around 86% seen once. Specimen: PBMCs. These receptors all come from a woman between 18 and 29 years old in good health and CMV-seronegative.

This chain joins TRBV30 and TRBJ1-3; D not resolved. Germline CDR1 GTSNPN, CDR2 SVGIG (reference sequence). Trimming stripped 1 base from V and 7 bases from J, with 8 bases between. The CDR3 is 12 residues long. As DNA, the CDR3 is TGTGCCTGGAGTGCGGCCGGGAACACCATATATTTT. It codes for CAWSAAGNTIYF.

The chain recombines TRBV9 with TRBJ1-2, with D tentatively TRBD1 (6 bases). The ends were cut back, 1 base at V and 8 bases at J, with 18 bases in the middle. CDR1 SGDLS and CDR2 YYNGEE come from the germline V gene. CDR3 length: 15 residues. CDR3 coding DNA: TGTGCCAGCAGCGTACTGGGACATCCCCTTGAAGGCTACACCTTC. This gives the protein CASSVLGHPLEGYTF. Complete variable domain (other parts from reference TRBV9 and TRBJ1-2): DSGVTQTPKHLITATGQRVTLRCSPRSGDLSVYWYQQSLDQGLQFLIQYYNGEERAKGNILERFSAQQFPDLHSELNLSSLELGDSALYFCASSVLGHPLEGYTFGSGTRLTVV.

The chain recombines TRBV14 with TRBJ2-7; weak D call: TRBD2 (6 bases). CDR1 is SGHDN, CDR2 FVKESK, per germline. Trimming cost V 6 bases and J 2 bases, with 14 bases left between them. This CDR3 has 14 amino acids. CDR3 in amino acids: CASSFSGGPYEQYF. CDR3 nucleotides: TGTGCCAGCAGTTTTAGCGGAGGCCCCTACGAGCAGTACTTC. The entire variable domain, with the rest obtained from reference TRBV14 and TRBJ2-7, is as follows: EAGVTQFPSHSVIEKGQTVTLRCDPISGHDNLYWYRRVMGKEIKFLLHFVKESKQDESGMPNNRFLAERTGGTYSTLKVQPAELEDSGVYFCASSFSGGPYEQYFGPGTRLTVT.

The genes are TRBV7-3 and TRBJ2-1; no firm D call. Looked up from germline, CDR1 is SGHTA and CDR2 is FQGTGA. This CDR3 has 13 amino acids. Trimming pared 2 bases from V and 6 bases from J, leaving 8 bases between. The CDR3 here is CASSLRHLNEQFF. The CDR3 DNA follows: TGTGCCAGCAGCTTACGACACCTCAATGAGCAGTTCTTC.

In nucleotides, the CDR3 is TGTGCCAGCAGGGGAACAGGGGGCACCGGGGAGCTGTTTTTT. It is translated as CASRGTGGTGELFF. The chain has TRBV2 and TRBJ2-2, with TRBD1 identical over 8 bases. Germline V gene sequence: CDR1 SNHLY, CDR2 FYNNEI. The CDR3 spans 14 residues. The V gene end was trimmed by 6 bases and the J gene end by 4 bases; junction bases not matched to a gene: 4.

The CDR3 sequence is CASSMTGTSGSEQFF. The CDR3 bases are TGTGCCAGCAGCATGACAGGGACTAGCGGGAGCGAGCAGTTCTTC. The J gene is TRBJ2-1, the V gene TRBV9; 14 bases line up with TRBD2. The CDR3 loop spans 15 amino acids. The germline CDR1 and CDR2 sequences are SGDLS and YYNGEE. The V segment lost 4 bases and the J segment 10 bases; nucleotides outside the gene matches: 7.

This chain links TRBV27 with TRBJ1-4, with D perhaps TRBD1 (5 bases). V was shortened by 4 bases and J by 8 bases, with 14 bases between the two germline ends. The CDR3 is 14 residues long. CDR1 is MNHEY, CDR2 SMNVEV, per germline (reference sequence). DNA for the CDR3: TGTGCCAGCAGTTCCCAGGGATTGGAGGAAAAACTGTTTTTT. Protein: CASSSQGLEEKLFF.

The V call is TRBV7-3, the J call TRBJ2-5; D is uncertain. Germline lookup yields CDR1 SGHTA and CDR2 FQGTGA. This CDR3 is built from 13 residues. V was clipped by 3 bases and J by 5 bases, with 10 bases between them. The CDR3 protein is CASSFGPGETQYF. In nucleotides, the CDR3 is TGTGCCAGCAGCTTTGGCCCCGGGGAGACCCAGTACTTC.

The V gene is TRBV12-5, the J gene TRBJ2-5, with D perhaps matching TRBD1 (5 bases). The CDR3 is 15 amino acids. The germline CDR1 and CDR2 sequences are LGHNT and FRNRAP. V was trimmed by 6 bases and J by 2 bases, leaving 16 bases between them. The CDR3 loop is CASGPLGRQQETQYF. The CDR3 coding sequence is TGTGCTAGTGGCCCCTTGGGGCGGCAGCAAGAGACCCAGTACTTC. Filled out from reference TRBV12-5 and TRBJ2-5, the complete variable domain reads DARVTQTPRHKVTEMGQEVTMRCQPILGHNTVFWYRQTMMQGLELLAYFRNRAPLDDSGMPKDRFSAEMPDATLATLKIQPSEPRDSAVYFCASGPLGRQQETQYFGPGTRLLVL.

V is TRBV28 and J is TRBJ1-5, with 8 bases aligning to TRBD1. The CDR3 contains 14 residues. V was clipped by 5 bases and J by 6 bases; unmatched bases: 6. Germline V gene sequence: CDR1 MDHEN, CDR2 SYDVKM. The CDR3 spells CASSQGQGVQPQHF. In DNA, the CDR3 is TGTGCCAGCAGTCAAGGACAGGGTGTTCAGCCCCAGCATTTT.

The chain recombines TRBV9 with TRBJ2-5, with a possible D match to TRBD2 (6 bases). The CDR3 consists of 14 residues. Germline assignment: CDR1 SGDLS and CDR2 YYNGEE. Trimming cost V 4 bases and J 5 bases, with 15 bases left between them. In nucleotides, the CDR3 is TGTGCCAGCAGCCCGAGCGGCCTAGCGGAGACCCAGTACTTC. Its translation: CASSPSGLAETQYF.

This clone was found a few times. The rearrangement uses TRBV9 and TRBJ2-3; a possible D gene is TRBD1 (7 bases). Germline V gene sequence: CDR1 SGDLS, CDR2 YYNGEE. Deletions cut 4 bases from V and 0 bases from J, with 9 bases between. This CDR3 region has 14 residues. The CDR3 is CASSQGGSTDTQYF. The CDR3 nucleotides read TGTGCCAGCAGCCAGGGGGGTAGCACAGATACGCAGTATTTT.

The chain uses TRBV19 and TRBJ2-7; D is ambiguous. V was clipped by 3 bases and J by 9 bases, with 15 bases between them. Per germline, CDR1 LNHDA and CDR2 SQIVND (reference sequence). This CDR3 region has 13 residues. As DNA, the CDR3 is TGTGCCAGTAGTATGTCAACGGAGTTCGGGCAGTACTTC. Its protein is CASSMSTEFGQYF.

The rearrangement joins TRBV13 to TRBJ2-7; TRBD2 is a possible D gene (6 bases). The germline V gene has CDR1 PRHDT and CDR2 FYEKMQ (reference sequence). This CDR3 is built from 17 residues. The V gene lost 3 bases and the J gene lost 4 bases, with 22 bases spanning the gap. CDR3 sequence reads: CASSFSHGGLNSYEQYF. The CDR3 region has the DNA TGTGCCAGCAGCTTTTCCCACGGGGGTTTAAACTCTTACGAGCAGTACTTC.

The chain has TRBV4-1 and TRBJ2-7; 14 bases are shared with TRBD2. The CDR3 sequence is 18 residues long. Germline V CDR1 and CDR2: MGHRA, YSYEKL. V was clipped by 1 base and J by 4 bases; unmatched bases: 9. Written as DNA, the CDR3 is TGCGCCAGCAGCCAAGTTTTTGGGACTAGCGGGAGTCTTTACGAGCAGTACTTC. It is translated as CASSQVFGTSGSLYEQYF.

The sample holds a few counts of this clone. The chain employs TRBV7-3 and TRBJ1-2; TRBD1 matches 7 bases. Looked up from germline, CDR1 is SGHTA and CDR2 is FQGTGA. V lost 6 bases, J lost 0 bases, and 7 bases stayed unmatched. This CDR3 contains 15 residues. The CDR3 region has the DNA TGTGCCAGCAGAAAGGGACAGAACTCTAACTATGGCTACACCTTC. This encodes CASRKGQNSNYGYTF.

The rearrangement joins TRBV12-5 to TRBJ2-5, with a tentative D call TRBD1 (6 bases). CDR1 LGHNT and CDR2 FRNRAP come from the germline V gene. Trimming took off 5 bases at V and 8 bases at J, with 9 bases between the two ends. The CDR3 is 11 amino acids. CDR3 sequence reads: CASGLGTTQYF. CDR3 nucleotide sequence: TGTGCTAGTGGTCTGGGGACAACCCAGTACTTC.

The chain combines TRBV7-8 with TRBJ2-7; 7 nucleotides align to TRBD2. CDR1 SGHVS and CDR2 FQNEAQ come from the germline V gene. V lost 5 bases and J lost 3; bases outside the gene matches: 10. The CDR3 is 15 amino acids. The CDR3: CASSRTSAGFYEQYF. DNA of the CDR3: TGTGCCAGCAGCCGAACTAGCGCCGGATTCTACGAGCAGTACTTC.

There are a few counts of this clone. The rearrangement uses TRBV5-8 and TRBJ1-5; TRBD1 might be the D (6 bases). Germline CDR1 is SGHTS and CDR2 is YDEGEE. V shed 1 base and J shed 7 bases, with 15 bases lying between them. This CDR3 has 15 amino acids. The CDR3 loop reads CASSLSTGGYQPQHF. CDR3 DNA: TGTGCCAGCAGCTTGTCGACAGGTGGGTACCAGCCCCAGCATTTT.

V is TRBV27 and J is TRBJ2-7, with 10 positions matching TRBD1. Germline V gene sequence: CDR1 MNHEY, CDR2 SMNVEV (reference sequence). The CDR3 totals 15 residues. V shed 9 bases, J shed 7 bases, and the junction held 15 bases outside the gene matches. The CDR3 region is CASAPGQGFPGEQYF. The CDR3, as DNA: TGTGCCAGTGCGCCGGGACAGGGGTTCCCCGGGGAGCAGTACTTC.

In this sample, this clone turned up a few times. The rearrangement uses TRBV19 and TRBJ2-1; the D gene is possibly TRBD2 (6 bases). The CDR3 totals 13 residues. Trimming removed 7 bases from V and 12 bases from J, with 19 bases in between. CDR1 is LNHDA, CDR2 SQIVND, per germline (reference sequence). CDR3 sequence reads: CASTSLGGSLQFF. The CDR3 bases are TGTGCCAGTACCTCCCTGGGGGGTAGTTTGCAGTTCTTC. Full variable domain (rest looked up from reference TRBV19 and TRBJ2-1): DGGITQSPKYLFRKEGQNVTLSCEQNLNHDAMYWYRQDPGQGLRLIYYSQIVNDFQKGDIAEGYSVSREKKESFPLTVTSAQKNPTAFYLCASTSLGGSLQFFGPGTRLTVL.